The clone carrying this T cell receptor (beta chain) was counted between two and nine times. This specimen comes from a study of radiotherapy plus CTLA-4 blockade in lung cancer. Study as a whole: The study recorded objective responses in roughly 20% of patients and disease control in about 30%.

Using immunoSEQ multiplex PCR, the repertoire was profiled, and TCRdb retains in-frame clones only, with some absent. The sample shows about 59,000 clones, approximately 67% of them seen only once. V lost 0 bases to trimming and J lost 6 bases; unmatched junction nucleotides: 3. The CDR3 is 14 residues long. Germline V gene data show CDR1 as SGDLS and CDR2 as YYNGEE. The sample here was peripheral blood, taken from a patient treated with radiotherapy plus ipilimumab. This chain joins TRBV9 and TRBJ2-1; 7 bases align to TRBD2. The clonotype comes from a human donor with non-small cell lung cancer whose response to radiotherapy plus ipilimumab could not be evaluated. DNA of the CDR3: TGTGCCAGCAGCGTAGGACTAGCTGCCAATGAGCAGTTCTTC. Encoded protein: CASSVGLAANEQFF.